Sequencing of this T cell receptor beta chain was carried out in a study of blood T cell repertoires in COVID-19. Looking at the study overall: PBMCs, B-cell-depleted T cells, or T cells provided the cDNA or gDNA that made up the material.

The assay was immunoSEQ multiplex PCR, and TCRdb's table has in-frame clones only and misses some. The repertoire has roughly 300,000 clones, almost 85% of them found once; the top ten carry around 7.8%. The receptor was isolated from a human donor in a cohort sampled during active COVID-19. Sequenced material: peripheral blood.

This CDR3 is CASSLGGQFYEQYF. The CDR3 DNA reads as TGTGCCAGCAGCTTAGGGGGACAGTTCTACGAGCAGTACTTC. This chain joins TRBV11-3 and TRBJ2-7; 7 nucleotides agree with TRBD1. Germline CDR1 reads SGHNT; CDR2 reads YENEEA. CDR3 length equals 14 residues. J lost 3 bases, V lost 1 base, and 3 bases had no gene match.